Listed below are T cell receptor beta chains from one sample, sequenced in a study of T cell responses to AZD1222 COVID-19 vaccine. Clones were read by immunoSEQ multiplex PCR, and TCRdb kept only the in-frame ones, dropping some. The table includes about 160,000 clones, less than 95% detected once. The sequencing used peripheral blood, collected on day 0 of AZD1222 vaccination. The receptors stem from an adult in good health. Both conserved end residues are part of each CDR3. The order of the fields is CDR3 protein, CDR3 DNA, J gene, V gene, clone size, D gene. D genes are given only for firm matches. Clone size, where shown, is once, few, many, or a class for clones that have expanded.

CDR3aa: CASDTGYEAFF; CDR3nt: TGTGCCAGTGACACGGGGTATGAAGCTTTCTTT; j_gene: TRBJ1-1; v_gene: TRBV5-4; abundance: NA; d_gene: NA
CDR3aa: CSVEFGTDYYGYTF; CDR3nt: TGCAGCGTTGAATTCGGGACAGATTACTATGGCTACACCTTC; j_gene: TRBJ1-2; v_gene: TRBV29-1; abundance: NA; d_gene: TRBD1
CDR3aa: CASSLSGAGVGTGELFF; CDR3nt: TGTGCCAGCAGCTTATCGGGAGCGGGAGTTGGAACCGGGGAGCTGTTTTTT; j_gene: TRBJ2-2; v_gene: TRBV11-2; abundance: NA; d_gene: TRBD2
CDR3aa: CASRGRGLNTGELFF; CDR3nt: TGTGCCAGCAGGGGGAGAGGGCTAAACACCGGGGAGCTGTTTTTT; j_gene: TRBJ2-2; v_gene: TRBV2; abundance: NA; d_gene: NA
CDR3aa: CASSNWGARSYGYTF; CDR3nt: TGTGCCAGCAGTAACTGGGGGGCGCGGTCCTATGGCTACACCTTC; j_gene: TRBJ1-2; v_gene: TRBV6-5; abundance: NA; d_gene: NA
CDR3aa: CASSPLGWSGNTIYF; CDR3nt: TGTGCCAGCAGCCCGTTGGGGTGGTCCGGAAACACCATATATTTT; j_gene: TRBJ1-3; v_gene: TRBV6-5; abundance: NA; d_gene: NA
CDR3aa: CAITTGRSTGELFF; CDR3nt: TGTGCCATCACTACGGGCAGATCCACCGGGGAGCTGTTTTTT; j_gene: TRBJ2-2; v_gene: TRBV6-5; abundance: NA; d_gene: NA
CDR3aa: CASSWGRLGQPQHF; CDR3nt: TGTGCCAGCAGCTGGGGACGTCTAGGTCAGCCCCAGCATTTT; j_gene: TRBJ1-5; v_gene: TRBV5-6; abundance: NA; d_gene: NA
CDR3aa: CASSYGHENQPQHF; CDR3nt: TGTGCCAGCAGTTACGGCCACGAGAATCAGCCCCAGCATTTT; j_gene: TRBJ1-5; v_gene: TRBV6-2/TRBV6-3; abundance: NA; d_gene: NA
CDR3aa: CASSSPGARGRDWDYNEQFF; CDR3nt: TGTGCCAGCAGTTCCCCAGGGGCCAGGGGGCGAGATTGGGATTACAATGAGCAGTTCTTC; j_gene: TRBJ2-1; v_gene: TRBV2; abundance: few; d_gene: TRBD1
CDR3aa: CASTRGTGGFSNQPQHF; CDR3nt: TGTGCCAGCACTAGAGGGACAGGGGGCTTTAGCAATCAGCCCCAGCATTTT; j_gene: TRBJ1-5; v_gene: TRBV28; abundance: NA; d_gene: TRBD1
CDR3aa: CASSSGAGVGHGYTF; CDR3nt: TGTGCCAGCAGTTCAGGAGCAGGGGTGGGTCATGGCTACACCTTC; j_gene: TRBJ1-2; v_gene: TRBV28; abundance: NA; d_gene: NA
CDR3aa: CASSRALAGELFF; CDR3nt: TGTGCCAGCAGCCGGGCTTTAGCTGGGGAGCTGTTTTTT; j_gene: TRBJ2-2; v_gene: TRBV5-4; abundance: NA; d_gene: NA
CDR3aa: CASSPGQGLGEQFF; CDR3nt: TGCGCCAGCAGCCCGGGACAGGGGTTAGGTGAGCAGTTCTTC; j_gene: TRBJ2-1; v_gene: TRBV5-1; abundance: NA; d_gene: TRBD1
CDR3aa: CASRTGGRYNQPQHF; CDR3nt: TGTGCCAGCAGGACAGGGGGGCGTTATAATCAGCCCCAGCATTTT; j_gene: TRBJ1-5; v_gene: TRBV2; abundance: NA; d_gene: TRBD1
CDR3aa: CAWTTGTTNEKLFF; CDR3nt: TGTGCCTGGACCACCGGGACCACTAATGAAAAACTGTTTTTT; j_gene: TRBJ1-4; v_gene: TRBV30; abundance: NA; d_gene: NA
CDR3aa: CASSRLYRGQPQHF; CDR3nt: TGCGCCAGCAGCCGGCTTTATAGGGGGCAGCCCCAGCATTTT; j_gene: TRBJ1-5; v_gene: TRBV4-1; abundance: few; d_gene: NA
CDR3aa: CASSVGTVGAQETQYF; CDR3nt: TGTGCCAGCAGCGTAGGGACAGTGGGGGCCCAAGAGACCCAGTACTTC; j_gene: TRBJ2-5; v_gene: TRBV7-2; abundance: NA; d_gene: TRBD1
CDR3aa: CASSPSGRETQYF; CDR3nt: TGTGCCAGCAGCCCGAGCGGGAGAGAGACCCAGTACTTC; j_gene: TRBJ2-5; v_gene: TRBV2; abundance: NA; d_gene: TRBD2
CDR3aa: CASSGSRRETQYF; CDR3nt: TGTGCCAGCTCAGGTAGTCGGCGAGAGACCCAGTACTTC; j_gene: TRBJ2-5; v_gene: TRBV18; abundance: NA; d_gene: NA
CDR3aa: CASSPTPQGVNEKLFF; CDR3nt: TGTGCCAGCAGTCCCACCCCACAGGGAGTTAATGAAAAACTGTTTTTT; j_gene: TRBJ1-4; v_gene: TRBV28; abundance: NA; d_gene: NA
CDR3aa: CAISGGRNQPQHF; CDR3nt: TGTGCCATCTCGGGGGGGCGGAATCAGCCCCAGCATTTT; j_gene: TRBJ1-5; v_gene: TRBV19; abundance: few; d_gene: NA
CDR3aa: CASSPTGSLGPGGKAFF; CDR3nt: TGTGCCAGCAGTCCTACTGGGAGCTTGGGGCCGGGGGGGAAAGCTTTCTTT; j_gene: TRBJ1-1; v_gene: TRBV27; abundance: NA; d_gene: NA
CDR3aa: CASSQEYENGNEQFF; CDR3nt: TGCGCCAGCAGCCAAGAATACGAGAACGGCAATGAGCAGTTCTTC; j_gene: TRBJ2-1; v_gene: TRBV4-3; abundance: NA; d_gene: NA
CDR3aa: CASSPWGVEKLFF; CDR3nt: TGTGCCAGCAGTCCCTGGGGGGTCGAAAAACTGTTTTTT; j_gene: TRBJ1-4; v_gene: TRBV6-6; abundance: NA; d_gene: NA
CDR3aa: CASSFSVGGYTF; CDR3nt: TGTGCCAGCAGTTTTTCTGTGGGGGGCTACACCTTC; j_gene: TRBJ1-2; v_gene: TRBV28; abundance: NA; d_gene: NA
CDR3aa: CASSLNRALNTEAFF; CDR3nt: TGTGCCAGCAGCTTGAACAGGGCTCTGAACACTGAAGCTTTCTTT; j_gene: TRBJ1-1; v_gene: TRBV7-9; abundance: NA; d_gene: NA
CDR3aa: CASSLGGGAGYTF; CDR3nt: TGTGCCAGCAGCTTGGGGGGAGGCGCTGGCTACACCTTC; j_gene: TRBJ1-2; v_gene: TRBV7-2; abundance: NA; d_gene: NA
CDR3aa: CASSLRTGGTPDTQYF; CDR3nt: TGTGCCAGCAGCCTACGGACAGGGGGGACCCCAGATACGCAGTATTTT; j_gene: TRBJ2-3; v_gene: TRBV11-2; abundance: once; d_gene: TRBD1
CDR3aa: CASSLRAGEYNEQFF; CDR3nt: TGTGCCAGCAGCCTCCGGGCAGGGGAGTACAATGAGCAGTTCTTC; j_gene: TRBJ2-1; v_gene: TRBV11-3; abundance: NA; d_gene: NA
CDR3aa: CASSLTDRTEAFF; CDR3nt: TGTGCCAGCAGCTTAACGGATCGCACTGAAGCTTTCTTT; j_gene: TRBJ1-1; v_gene: TRBV13; abundance: NA; d_gene: NA
CDR3aa: CASSDSSENEQFF; CDR3nt: TGTGCCAGCAGTGACTCGAGTGAGAATGAGCAGTTCTTC; j_gene: TRBJ2-1; v_gene: TRBV6-4; abundance: NA; d_gene: NA
CDR3aa: CASRQGAGNTIYF; CDR3nt: TGTGCCAGCAGACAGGGGGCTGGAAACACCATATATTTT; j_gene: TRBJ1-3; v_gene: TRBV3-1/TRBV3-2; abundance: NA; d_gene: TRBD1
CDR3aa: CASSSTDNEKLLFF; CDR3nt: TGCGCCAGCAGTAGTACAGACAATGAAAAACTTCTGTTTTTT; j_gene: TRBJ1-4; v_gene: TRBV5-1; abundance: NA; d_gene: NA
CDR3aa: CASTQEGMRGYTF; CDR3nt: TGTGCCAGCACCCAAGAAGGGATGCGTGGCTACACCTTC; j_gene: TRBJ1-2; v_gene: TRBV6-5; abundance: NA; d_gene: NA
CDR3aa: CATSPPTGRSGYTF; CDR3nt: TGTGCCACCAGTCCACCCACAGGGCGGTCCGGCTACACCTTC; j_gene: TRBJ1-2; v_gene: TRBV15; abundance: NA; d_gene: NA
CDR3aa: CASSSAGTGNYGYTF; CDR3nt: TGTGCCAGCAGCTCGGCCGGGACAGGGAACTATGGCTACACCTTC; j_gene: TRBJ1-2; v_gene: TRBV7-9; abundance: NA; d_gene: TRBD1
CDR3aa: CASSLVGVGTEAFF; CDR3nt: TGTGCCAGCAGCTTAGTCGGAGTTGGCACTGAAGCTTTCTTT; j_gene: TRBJ1-1; v_gene: TRBV7-2; abundance: NA; d_gene: NA
CDR3aa: CASSSTSGGSYNEQFF; CDR3nt: TGCGCCAGCAGCTCAACTAGCGGGGGCTCCTACAATGAGCAGTTCTTC; j_gene: TRBJ2-1; v_gene: TRBV5-1; abundance: once; d_gene: TRBD2
CDR3aa: CASSPQGGYETQYF; CDR3nt: TGTGCCAGCAGCCCTCAGGGTGGGTATGAGACCCAGTACTTC; j_gene: TRBJ2-5; v_gene: TRBV3-1/TRBV3-2; abundance: NA; d_gene: NA
CDR3aa: CASSHRQGGSYGYTF; CDR3nt: TGTGCCAGCAGCCACAGACAGGGCGGGAGCTATGGCTACACCTTC; j_gene: TRBJ1-2; v_gene: TRBV3-1/TRBV3-2; abundance: NA; d_gene: TRBD1
CDR3aa: CASSSTGLVGGPLHF; CDR3nt: TGCGCCAGCAGCTCAACGGGGCTCGTCGGGGGGCCCCTCCACTTT; j_gene: TRBJ1-6; v_gene: TRBV5-1; abundance: NA; d_gene: NA
CDR3aa: CATSQREEGNTIYF; CDR3nt: TGTGCCACCTCCCAGAGGGAGGAGGGAAACACCATATATTTT; j_gene: TRBJ1-3; v_gene: TRBV6-5; abundance: NA; d_gene: NA
CDR3aa: CASISDRNRDRGVAFF; CDR3nt: TGTGCCAGCATATCTGACAGGAACAGGGACCGAGGAGTGGCTTTCTTT; j_gene: TRBJ1-1; v_gene: TRBV6-4; abundance: NA; d_gene: NA
CDR3aa: CASSLEGGRGNSPLHF; CDR3nt: TGTGCCAGCAGCTTAGAGGGGGGACGGGGGAATTCACCCCTCCACTTT; j_gene: TRBJ1-6; v_gene: TRBV7-2; abundance: NA; d_gene: NA
CDR3aa: CASSLSQGNTEAFF; CDR3nt: TGTGCCAGCAGCTTAAGTCAGGGGAACACTGAAGCTTTCTTT; j_gene: TRBJ1-1; v_gene: TRBV7-9; abundance: NA; d_gene: NA
CDR3aa: CASSQEDRHLYGYTF; CDR3nt: TGTGCCAGCAGCCAAGAGGACAGGCATTTATATGGCTACACCTTC; j_gene: TRBJ1-2; v_gene: TRBV4-2; abundance: NA; d_gene: TRBD1
CDR3aa: CASSPRSSGGSEQFF; CDR3nt: TGTGCCAGCTCACCAAGGTCTAGCGGGGGATCTGAGCAGTTCTTC; j_gene: TRBJ2-1; v_gene: TRBV18; abundance: NA; d_gene: TRBD2
CDR3aa: CASSSGRAYNEQFF; CDR3nt: TGTGCCAGTAGTAGCGGGAGGGCCTACAATGAGCAGTTCTTC; j_gene: TRBJ2-1; v_gene: TRBV19; abundance: NA; d_gene: TRBD2
CDR3aa: CASSSTSTLPNYGYTF; CDR3nt: TGTGCCAGCAGCTCCACCTCGACACTTCCTAACTATGGCTACACCTTC; j_gene: TRBJ1-2; v_gene: TRBV13; abundance: once; d_gene: NA
CDR3aa: CASGGQGSGYTF; CDR3nt: TGTGCCAGCGGGGGACAGGGGTCTGGCTACACCTTC; j_gene: TRBJ1-2; v_gene: TRBV21-1; abundance: NA; d_gene: NA
CDR3aa: CASSLGAEGRAFF; CDR3nt: TGTGCCAGCAGCTTAGGAGCGGAAGGGCGAGCTTTCTTT; j_gene: TRBJ1-1; v_gene: TRBV7-9; abundance: NA; d_gene: NA
CDR3aa: CASSGGDNSPLHF; CDR3nt: TGTGCCAGCAGTGGCGGAGACAATTCACCCCTCCACTTT; j_gene: TRBJ1-6; v_gene: TRBV6-4; abundance: once; d_gene: NA
CDR3aa: CATSRDPGWPYNSPLHF; CDR3nt: TGTGCCACCAGCAGAGATCCCGGGTGGCCCTATAATTCACCCCTCCACTTT; j_gene: TRBJ1-6; v_gene: TRBV15; abundance: once; d_gene: NA
CDR3aa: CASSQGLVVRNEQFF; CDR3nt: TGTGCCAGCAGCCAAGGACTAGTAGTGAGGAATGAGCAGTTCTTC; j_gene: TRBJ2-1; v_gene: TRBV3-1/TRBV3-2; abundance: NA; d_gene: NA
CDR3aa: CASSQDPRGISGNTIYF; CDR3nt: TGCGCCAGCAGCCAAGATCCCAGGGGGATCTCTGGAAACACCATATATTTT; j_gene: TRBJ1-3; v_gene: TRBV4-1; abundance: NA; d_gene: TRBD1
CDR3aa: CASSQVAGAPGTGELFF; CDR3nt: TGTGCCAGCAGCCAAGTAGCGGGGGCCCCAGGGACCGGGGAGCTGTTTTTT; j_gene: TRBJ2-2; v_gene: TRBV3-1/TRBV3-2; abundance: NA; d_gene: TRBD2
CDR3aa: CASSQDGGNSPLHF; CDR3nt: TGTGCCAGCAGCCAAGATGGGGGGAATTCACCCCTCCACTTT; j_gene: TRBJ1-6; v_gene: TRBV3-1/TRBV3-2; abundance: NA; d_gene: NA
CDR3aa: CASSMIQGVNTEAFF; CDR3nt: TGTGCCAGTAGTATGATACAGGGGGTGAACACTGAAGCTTTCTTT; j_gene: TRBJ1-1; v_gene: TRBV19; abundance: once; d_gene: TRBD1